This TCR beta chain was recorded in a study of blood T cell repertoires in COVID-19. In the study overall: The samples span acute and convalescent COVID-19 from the United States, Italy and Spain.

The repertoire was sequenced with immunoSEQ multiplex PCR; TCRdb's copy has only in-frame clones and lacks some. The sample shows just over 650,000 clones, 85% to 90% of them seen only once. V was pared by 2 bases and J by 5 bases, with 8 bases of the junction left unmatched. Looked up from germline, CDR1 is LGHNA and CDR2 is YSLEER. This CDR3 is built from 15 residues. This clonotype was obtained from a woman in her late teens or twenties with acute or convalescent COVID-19. Sequenced input: peripheral blood. The chain joins TRBV4-3 to TRBJ1-2; TRBD1 matches at 7 bases. Written as DNA, the CDR3 is TGCGCCAGCAGCCAACGTGGAGGGGGCGGATATGGCTACACCTTC. It yields the protein CASSQRGGGGYGYTF.